These 11 T cell receptor beta chains were all obtained from the same sample, sequenced in a study of T cells after yellow fever vaccination. MiXCR, applied by TCRdb to the 5' RACE reads, yields one record per CDR3 protein. Of about 550,000 distinct CDR3 sequences in the sample, about a fifth were seen once. The sample in question was PBMCs, obtained 15 days after the yellow fever booster vaccination. The source of these receptors is a man aged 30 to 39 who received the YFV17D yellow fever vaccine.

Written as DNA, the CDR3 is TGTGCCACCAGTGATCAAGACAGGGGGATAGCCAAAAACATTCAGTACTTC. It is translated as CATSDQDRGIAKNIQYF. The rearrangement joins TRBV24-1 to TRBJ2-4, with 9 bases identical to TRBD1. J gave up 0 bases and V 3 bases, and 5 bases lay outside the gene matches. This CDR3 is 17 amino acids long. Germline CDR1 and CDR2: KGHDR and SFDVKD.

The J gene is TRBJ2-3, the V gene TRBV29-1; 8 bases match TRBD2. Germline CDR1 and CDR2: SQVTM and ANQGSEA. The V gene end was trimmed by 0 bases and the J gene end by 2 bases; junction bases not matched to a gene: 7. The CDR3 loop spans 16 amino acids. In DNA form, the CDR3 reads TGCAGCGTTGAAGATCGTTATAGCGGGGACACAGATACGCAGTATTTT. Its translation: CSVEDRYSGDTDTQYF.

This clonotype was seen only a few times. This rearrangement joins TRBV12-3 or TRBV12-4 to TRBJ2-3; possible D gene TRBD1, 6 bases. The CDR3 has 15 residues. Deletions cut 3 bases from V and 1 base from J, with 11 bases between. The chain's CDR3 is CASSLVKGGTDTQYF. The DNA of the CDR3 is TGTGCCAGCAGTTTGGTTAAGGGGGGCACAGATACGCAGTATTTT.

The gene calls are TRBV15 and TRBJ2-7; the D gene is possibly TRBD2 (5 bases). Deletions cut 1 base from V and 2 bases from J, with 18 bases between. From germline, CDR1 is LNHNV and CDR2 YYDKDF (reference sequence). The CDR3 extends over 17 amino acids. Here the CDR3 reads CATSRVGRSGGAYEQYF. DNA for the CDR3: TGTGCCACCAGCAGAGTGGGTCGGTCTGGAGGTGCCTACGAGCAGTACTTC.

This chain links TRBV12-3 or TRBV12-4 with TRBJ2-3; 7 positions match TRBD1. Losses at the gene ends were 6 bases for V and 2 bases for J; bases not matched to a gene: 5. The CDR3 is made up of 14 amino acids. CDR3 amino acids: CASSRDRHTDTQYF. As DNA, the CDR3 is TGTGCCAGCAGCCGGGACAGACACACAGATACGCAGTATTTT.

The chain couples TRBV20-1 to TRBJ1-4; no reliable D call. CDR3 length equals 14 residues. Trimming stripped 6 bases from V and 7 bases from J, with 18 bases between. Per the germline V gene, CDR1 is DFQATT and CDR2 is SNEGSKA (reference sequence). The CDR3: CSASRTAGSEKLFF. In nucleotides, the CDR3 is TGCAGTGCCAGCCGGACCGCAGGCAGTGAAAAACTGTTTTTT.

This clonotype has only a few counts. The chain recombines TRBV4-1 with TRBJ1-5, with D unclear. There are 15 residues in the CDR3. CDR1 is MGHRA and CDR2 is YSYEKL in the germline V gene. V gave up 1 base and J gave up 2 bases, with 9 bases separating them. CDR3 protein: CASSQVGQGNQPQHF. In DNA, the CDR3 is TGCGCCAGCAGCCAAGTCGGCCAGGGCAATCAGCCCCAGCATTTT.

At least ten counts were recorded for this clonotype. The chain combines TRBV5-1 with TRBJ2-2, with a possible D match to TRBD1 (5 bases). This CDR3 comprises 14 residues. Trimming removed 4 bases from V and 1 base from J, with 8 bases in between. Germline lookup yields CDR1 SGHRS and CDR2 YFSETQ. CDR3 bases: TGCGCCAGCAGCGGTGGACAGAACACCGGGGAGCTGTTTTTT. As protein: CASSGGQNTGELFF.

This clonotype was seen more than once but under ten times. The DNA for the CDR3 is TGCAGTGCTTACGACGACCACTCCTACAATGAGCAGTTCTTC. Its translation is CSAYDDHSYNEQFF. The chain employs TRBV20-1 and TRBJ2-1; no reliable D call. Trimming removed 5 bases from V and 0 bases from J, with 11 bases in between. Germline V lookup: CDR1 DFQATT, CDR2 SNEGSKA (reference sequence). The CDR3 is 14 residues long.

This clonotype appeared a single time. CDR3: CASSPGRTTQYF. CDR3 bases: TGTGCCAGCAGCCCCGGCAGGACCACGCAGTATTTT. The chain is built from TRBV5-6 and TRBJ2-3; D remains ambiguous. Trimming left V 4 bases short and J 9 bases short, with 12 bases between. Germline V gene lookup returns CDR1 SGHDT and CDR2 YYEEEE. CDR3 length: 12 amino acids.

The chain carries TRBV12-3 or TRBV12-4 and TRBJ2-7; 7 nucleotides align to TRBD1. The CDR3 has 12 residues. V shed 8 bases and J 2 bases; nucleotides not matched to a gene: 3. The CDR3 DNA follows: TGTGCCAGCCAACAGGGGACCTACGAGCAGTACTTC. Translating gives CASQQGTYEQYF.